Listed below are T cell receptor beta chains from one sample, sequenced in a study of vaccination effects on CD4 cells after COVID-19. These receptors have no identified antigens. Profiled with immunoSEQ multiplex PCR; TCRdb holds only in-frame clones, not every one. The repertoire includes 70,000 to 75,000 clones, around 76% of them detected once, and approximately 4% sits in the top ten. Sequences were derived from CD4+ T cells from PBMCs cultured with HCoV-OC43 spike peptides, sampled before COVID-19 vaccination. Source of these receptors: a human donor who received a COVID-19 vaccine. Both conserved end residues are part of each CDR3. A D gene is named only where the DNA matches it firmly. For some rows the clone size is stated as once, few or many, or as a class when expanded; others skip it.

clone_size: .; v_call: TRBV9; d_call: .; j_call: TRBJ2-2; cdr3_nt: TGTGCCAGCAGCGCCCTCTTTGGCCCCGGGGAGCTGTTTTTT; cdr3_aa: CASSALFGPGELFF
clone_size: .; v_call: TRBV7-9; d_call: .; j_call: TRBJ1-2; cdr3_nt: TGTGCCAGCAGCTTATGGGAATCCTATGGCTACACCTTC; cdr3_aa: CASSLWESYGYTF
clone_size: once; v_call: TRBV11-3; d_call: .; j_call: TRBJ2-3; cdr3_nt: TGTGCCAGCAGCTTAGCCAGGGCAGATACGCAGTATTTT; cdr3_aa: CASSLARADTQYF
clone_size: .; v_call: TRBV18; d_call: .; j_call: TRBJ2-5; cdr3_nt: TGTGCCAGCTCACCACCAGGGCAAGAGACCCAGTACTTC; cdr3_aa: CASSPPGQETQYF
clone_size: once; v_call: TRBV4-3; d_call: TRBD1; j_call: TRBJ2-3; cdr3_nt: TGCGCCAGCAGCCAATCGTGGACAGGGGGTATCTCAGATACGCAGTATTTT; cdr3_aa: CASSQSWTGGISDTQYF
clone_size: .; v_call: TRBV19; d_call: TRBD1; j_call: TRBJ2-1; cdr3_nt: TGTGCCAGTAGAGGACAGGGAGATAGGAATGAGCAGTTCTTC; cdr3_aa: CASRGQGDRNEQFF
clone_size: few; v_call: TRBV6-5; d_call: TRBD1; j_call: TRBJ1-2; cdr3_nt: TGTGCCAGCAGAGGACAGGGCTATGGCTACACCTTC; cdr3_aa: CASRGQGYGYTF
clone_size: .; v_call: TRBV24-1; d_call: TRBD2; j_call: TRBJ2-1; cdr3_nt: TGTGCCACCAGTGATCCGACTAGCGGGGGGGCACGAGGCGAGCAGTTCTTC; cdr3_aa: CATSDPTSGGARGEQFF
clone_size: .; v_call: TRBV12-3/TRBV12-4; d_call: .; j_call: TRBJ1-5; cdr3_nt: TGTGCCAGCAGTTTCATCCGGGGGCCCCAGCATTTT; cdr3_aa: CASSFIRGPQHF
clone_size: once; v_call: TRBV18; d_call: .; j_call: TRBJ1-3; cdr3_nt: TGTGCCAGCGTTCGGGGTGCAAACTCTGGAAACACCATATATTTT; cdr3_aa: CASVRGANSGNTIYF
clone_size: .; v_call: TRBV12-3/TRBV12-4; d_call: .; j_call: TRBJ1-2; cdr3_nt: TGTGCCAGCAGTGCTAGAGGGGGTGGCTACACCTTC; cdr3_aa: CASSARGGGYTF
clone_size: .; v_call: TRBV12-3/TRBV12-4; d_call: .; j_call: TRBJ2-3; cdr3_nt: TGTGCCAGCAGTACTAGCACAGATACGCAGTATTTT; cdr3_aa: CASSTSTDTQYF
clone_size: .; v_call: TRBV9; d_call: .; j_call: TRBJ1-5; cdr3_nt: TGTGCCAGCAGCGTCTCGGGTGGCAGCCAGCCCCAGCATTTT; cdr3_aa: CASSVSGGSQPQHF
clone_size: .; v_call: TRBV7-9; d_call: .; j_call: TRBJ1-2; cdr3_nt: TGTGCCAGCAGCAGGCCAAATCCGGACGGGGGCTACACCTTC; cdr3_aa: CASSRPNPDGGYTF
clone_size: .; v_call: TRBV20-1; d_call: .; j_call: TRBJ2-5; cdr3_nt: TGCAGTGCTAGTAGGGCAGACCGCCGGGAGACCCAGTACTTC; cdr3_aa: CSASRADRRETQYF
clone_size: few; v_call: TRBV5-1; d_call: TRBD1; j_call: TRBJ1-6; cdr3_nt: TGCGCCAGCAGCTTCTCTCCGGGACAGGGAGAATCACCCCTCCACTTT; cdr3_aa: CASSFSPGQGESPLHF